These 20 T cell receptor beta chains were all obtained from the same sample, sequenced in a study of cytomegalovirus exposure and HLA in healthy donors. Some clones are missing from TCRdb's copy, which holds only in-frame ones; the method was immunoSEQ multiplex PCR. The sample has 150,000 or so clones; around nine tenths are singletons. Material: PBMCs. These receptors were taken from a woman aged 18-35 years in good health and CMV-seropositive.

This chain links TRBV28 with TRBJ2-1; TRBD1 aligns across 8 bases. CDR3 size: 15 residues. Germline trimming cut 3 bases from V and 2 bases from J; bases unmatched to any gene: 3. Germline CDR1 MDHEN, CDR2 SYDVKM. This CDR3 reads CASSFTGGPYNEQFF. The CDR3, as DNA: TGTGCCAGCAGTTTTACAGGGGGGCCCTACAATGAGCAGTTCTTC.

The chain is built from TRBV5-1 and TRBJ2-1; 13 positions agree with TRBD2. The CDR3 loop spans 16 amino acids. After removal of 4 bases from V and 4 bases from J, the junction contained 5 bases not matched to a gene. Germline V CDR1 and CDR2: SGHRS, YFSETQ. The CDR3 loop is CASSPRLAGGYNEQFF. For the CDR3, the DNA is TGCGCCAGCAGCCCTAGACTAGCGGGGGGATACAATGAGCAGTTCTTC.

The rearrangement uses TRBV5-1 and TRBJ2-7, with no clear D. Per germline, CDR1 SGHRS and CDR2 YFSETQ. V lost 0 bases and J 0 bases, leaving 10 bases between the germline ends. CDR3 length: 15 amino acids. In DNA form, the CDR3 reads TGCGCCAGCAGCTTGGGAGGTATTGGCTCCTACGAGCAGTACTTC. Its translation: CASSLGGIGSYEQYF.

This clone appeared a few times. The CDR3, as DNA: TGTGCCAGCAGTAAGGGGACAGGGGTATATGGCTACACCTTC. It codes for CASSKGTGVYGYTF. The gene calls are TRBV2 and TRBJ1-2; 10 positions agree with TRBD1. This CDR3 has 14 amino acids. Unmatched junction bases numbered 5, after V lost 5 bases and J lost 5 bases. Germline loops: CDR1 SNHLY, CDR2 FYNNEI.

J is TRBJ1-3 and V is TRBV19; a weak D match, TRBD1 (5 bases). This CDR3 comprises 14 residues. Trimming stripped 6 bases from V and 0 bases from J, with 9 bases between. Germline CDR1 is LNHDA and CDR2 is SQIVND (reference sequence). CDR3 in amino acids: CASRQAHSGNTIYF. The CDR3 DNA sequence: TGTGCCAGTAGACAGGCCCACTCTGGAAACACCATATATTTT.

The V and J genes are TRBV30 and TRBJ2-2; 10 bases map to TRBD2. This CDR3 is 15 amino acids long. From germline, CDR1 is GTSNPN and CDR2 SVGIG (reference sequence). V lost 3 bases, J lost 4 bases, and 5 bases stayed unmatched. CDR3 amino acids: CAWRRSGRGTGELFF. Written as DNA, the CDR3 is TGTGCCTGGAGAAGAAGCGGGAGGGGCACCGGGGAGCTGTTTTTT.

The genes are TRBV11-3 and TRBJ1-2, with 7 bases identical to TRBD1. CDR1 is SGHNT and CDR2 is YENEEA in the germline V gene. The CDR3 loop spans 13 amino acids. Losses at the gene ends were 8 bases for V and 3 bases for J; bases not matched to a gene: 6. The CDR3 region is CASGQDGYYGYTF. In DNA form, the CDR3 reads TGTGCCAGCGGACAGGACGGATACTATGGCTACACCTTC. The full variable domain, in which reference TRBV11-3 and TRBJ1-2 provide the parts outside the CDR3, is EAGVVQSPRYKIIEKKQPVAFWCNPISGHNTLYWYLQNLGQGPELLIRYENEEAVDDSQLPKDRFSAERLKGVDSTLKIQPAELGDSAVYLCASGQDGYYGYTFGSGTRLTVV.

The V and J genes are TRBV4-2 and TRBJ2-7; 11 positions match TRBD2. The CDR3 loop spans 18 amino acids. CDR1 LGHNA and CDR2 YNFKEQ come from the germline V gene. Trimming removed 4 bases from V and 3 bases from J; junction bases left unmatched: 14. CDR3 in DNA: TGTGCCAGCAGCCGAGGACTAGCGGGCATCACCAAAGTCTACGAGCAGTACTTC. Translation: CASSRGLAGITKVYEQYF.

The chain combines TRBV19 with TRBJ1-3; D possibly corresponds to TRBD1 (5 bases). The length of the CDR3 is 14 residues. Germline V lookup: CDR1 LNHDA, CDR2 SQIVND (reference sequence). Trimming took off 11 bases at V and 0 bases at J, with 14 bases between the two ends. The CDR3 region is CAAKGESSGNTIYF. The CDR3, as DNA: TGTGCCGCAAAAGGGGAAAGCTCTGGAAACACCATATATTTT. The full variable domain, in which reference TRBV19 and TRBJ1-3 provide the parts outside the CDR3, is DGGITQSPKYLFRKEGQNVTLSCEQNLNHDAMYWYRQDPGQGLRLIYYSQIVNDFQKGDIAEGYSVSREKKESFPLTVTSAQKNPTAFYLCAAKGESSGNTIYFGEGSWLTVV.

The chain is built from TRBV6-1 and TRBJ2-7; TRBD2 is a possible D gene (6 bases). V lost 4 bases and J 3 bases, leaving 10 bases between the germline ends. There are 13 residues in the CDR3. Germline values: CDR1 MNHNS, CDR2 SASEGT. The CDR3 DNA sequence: TGTGCCAGCAGTGGCAGGAGGGGCTACGAGCAGTACTTC. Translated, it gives CASSGRRGYEQYF.

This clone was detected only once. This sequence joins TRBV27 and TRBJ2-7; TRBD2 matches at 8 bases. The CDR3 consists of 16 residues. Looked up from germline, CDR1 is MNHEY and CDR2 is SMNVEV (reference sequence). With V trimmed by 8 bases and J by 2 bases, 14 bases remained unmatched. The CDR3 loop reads CASGPGQLAAPYEQYF. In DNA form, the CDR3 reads TGTGCCAGCGGACCCGGTCAACTAGCGGCCCCCTACGAGCAGTACTTC.

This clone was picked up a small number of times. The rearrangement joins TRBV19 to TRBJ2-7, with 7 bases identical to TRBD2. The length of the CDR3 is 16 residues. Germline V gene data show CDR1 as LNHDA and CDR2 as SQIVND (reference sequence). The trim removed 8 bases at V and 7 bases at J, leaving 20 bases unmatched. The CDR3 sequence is CASQPTGTTLAGEQYF. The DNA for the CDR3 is TGTGCCAGTCAACCGACCGGGACTACGCTCGCGGGGGAGCAGTACTTC.

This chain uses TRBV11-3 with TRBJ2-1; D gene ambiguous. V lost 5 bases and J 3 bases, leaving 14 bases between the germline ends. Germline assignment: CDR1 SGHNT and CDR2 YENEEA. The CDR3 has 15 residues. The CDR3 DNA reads TGTGCCAGCAGCCGAGGCCCCCCCAGCTACAATGAGCAGTTCTTC. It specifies CASSRGPPSYNEQFF.

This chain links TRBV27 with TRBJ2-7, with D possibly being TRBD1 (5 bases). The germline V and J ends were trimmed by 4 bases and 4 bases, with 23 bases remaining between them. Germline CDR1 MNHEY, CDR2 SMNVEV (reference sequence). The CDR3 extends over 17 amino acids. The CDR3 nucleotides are TGTGCCAGCAGTTCCCCCCGCCTTACAGGTTATCCTTACGAGCAGTACTTC. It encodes CASSSPRLTGYPYEQYF.

CDR3 DNA sequence: TGTGCCAGCAGTCAGGGGTTCGACGAGCAGTACTTC. Protein product: CASSQGFDEQYF. The chain joins TRBV6-6 to TRBJ2-7, with TRBD1 as a possible D gene (6 bases). Germline lookup yields CDR1 MNHNY and CDR2 SVGAGI (reference sequence). The CDR3 has 12 amino acids. V was cut by 5 bases and J by 5 bases, with 10 bases left in between.

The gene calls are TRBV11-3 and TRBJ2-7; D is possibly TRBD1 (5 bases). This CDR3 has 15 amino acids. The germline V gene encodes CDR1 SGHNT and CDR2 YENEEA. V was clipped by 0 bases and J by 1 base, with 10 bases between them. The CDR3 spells CASSLDSTGSYEQYF. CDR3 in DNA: TGTGCCAGCAGCTTAGATTCTACAGGTTCCTACGAGCAGTACTTC.

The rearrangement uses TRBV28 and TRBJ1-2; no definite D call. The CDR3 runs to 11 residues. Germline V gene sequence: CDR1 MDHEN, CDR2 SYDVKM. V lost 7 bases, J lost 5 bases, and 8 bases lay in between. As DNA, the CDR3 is TGTGCCAGCAAAGAGAAGTATGGCTACACCTTC. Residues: CASKEKYGYTF.

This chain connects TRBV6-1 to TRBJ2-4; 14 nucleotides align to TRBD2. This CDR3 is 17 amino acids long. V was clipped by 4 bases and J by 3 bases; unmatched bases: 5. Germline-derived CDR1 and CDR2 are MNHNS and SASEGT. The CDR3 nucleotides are TGTGCCAGCAGTGGGGGACTAGCGGGAGTCGGCAAAAACATTCAGTACTTC. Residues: CASSGGLAGVGKNIQYF.

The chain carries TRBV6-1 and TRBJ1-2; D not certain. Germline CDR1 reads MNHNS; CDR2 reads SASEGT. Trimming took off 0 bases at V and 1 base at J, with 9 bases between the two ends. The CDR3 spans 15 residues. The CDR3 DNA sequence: TGTGCCAGCAGTGAAGCGAATAGATATAACTATGGCTACACCTTC. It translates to CASSEANRYNYGYTF.

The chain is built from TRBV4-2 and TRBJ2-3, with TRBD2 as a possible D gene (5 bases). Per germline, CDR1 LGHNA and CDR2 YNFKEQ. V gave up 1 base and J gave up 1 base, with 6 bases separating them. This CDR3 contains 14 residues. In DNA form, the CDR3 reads TGTGCCAGCAGCCAAGGGACTCGCACAGATACGCAGTATTTT. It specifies CASSQGTRTDTQYF.